Listed below are T cell receptor beta chains from one sample, sequenced in a study of T cell changes during pregnancy in multiple sclerosis. Clones were sequenced by immunoSEQ multiplex PCR, and TCRdb holds only the in-frame ones, with some missing. The sample includes fewer than 65,000 clones, roughly nine tenths of them seen just once. The source material was peripheral blood, sampled in the first trimester of pregnancy. The receptors here all came from a female donor in good health, enrolled as a control in a pregnancy study. The CDR3 runs from the conserved cysteine through the conserved F or W. The D gene is left open where the match is weak.

>.|TRBV5-1|TRBJ2-1
TGCGCCAGCAGCTTGGACAGCAATGAGCAGTTCTTC
CASSLDSNEQFF
>TRBD2|TRBV5-1|TRBJ2-5
TGCGCCAGCGGCAGCGGGGGGGCCTCAGAGACCCAGTACTTC
CASGSGGASETQYF
>TRBD1|TRBV6-5|TRBJ1-2
TGTGCCAGCAGTAGAGGGACAGCTAACTATGGCTACACCTTC
CASSRGTANYGYTF
>.|TRBV30|TRBJ1-1
TGTGCCTGGAGTTCCCACAGGGTAATACTTTCAGCTGAAGCTTTCTTT
CAWSSHRVILSAEAFF
>TRBD1|TRBV28|TRBJ1-3
TGTGCCAGCAGCGCACCTCCGGGACAGATGGACACCATATATTTT
CASSAPPGQMDTIYF
>TRBD2|TRBV6-5|TRBJ2-1
TGTGCCAGCAGTTACAGAAGCGGGGGGGATAATGAGCAGTTCTTC
CASSYRSGGDNEQFF
>TRBD1|TRBV7-9|TRBJ2-2
TGTGCCAGCAGCTTAGCAGGGACAGGTATCACCGGGGAGCTGTTTTTT
CASSLAGTGITGELFF
>TRBD1|TRBV7-2|TRBJ2-6
TGTGCCAGCGCTGACAGGGGCTCCAGCTCTGGGGCCAACGTCCTGACTTTC
CASADRGSSSGANVLTF
>TRBD1|TRBV7-2|TRBJ1-4
TGTGCCAGCAGCCTTACAGGGGATAGTGGTGAAAAACTGTTTTTT
CASSLTGDSGEKLFF
>TRBD1|TRBV19|TRBJ2-6
TGTGCCAGTAGCGGACGGGACAGGCCCAACGTCCTGACTTTC
CASSGRDRPNVLTF
>.|TRBV5-8|TRBJ1-3
TGTGCCAGCAGCTTGGAATTGGGGCGTTATGGAAACACCATATATTTT
CASSLELGRYGNTIYF